The present TCR beta chain was sequenced within a study of T cells after yellow fever vaccination. The CDR3 has 17 residues. CDR1 is LNHNV, CDR2 YYDKDF, per germline (reference sequence). Trimming shortened V by 0 bases and J by 4 bases, and 17 bases separated the two germline ends. TCRdb re-called the 5' RACE reads with MiXCR, one entry per CDR3 protein. This table has 310,000 or so distinct CDR3 sequences, around 6.8% appearing once. This receptor was obtained from a man younger than 30 who received the YFV17D yellow fever vaccine. This specimen consisted of PBMCs, obtained around 45 days after the first yellow fever vaccination. This chain connects TRBV15 to TRBJ2-3; TRBD2 might be the D (6 bases). DNA of the CDR3: TGTGCCACCAGCAGAGATGGGGCTAGGAGGGGCCCAGATACGCAGTATTTT. Translated, it gives CATSRDGARRGPDTQYF.